Listed below are T cell receptor beta chains from one sample, sequenced in a study of shared clonotypes between healthy human individuals. TCRdb's table, derived via immunoSEQ multiplex PCR, lists solely in-frame clones and lacks some. There are more than 2,000,000 clones in the sample; roughly 92% occur only once, and roughly 0.15% lies in the top ten. Material: naive CD4+ T cells sorted from blood. The receptor source for this set is a man younger than 30 in good health. Both conserved end residues are part of each CDR3. Each record gives: V gene, J gene, clone size, D gene, CDR3 protein, CDR3 DNA. A D gene is named only where the DNA matches it firmly. Only some rows state a clone size, as once, few, many or a class for expanded clones.

TRBV7-7	TRBJ2-3	NA	NA	CASSFGGGRDTQYF	TGTGCTAGCAGCTTTGGTGGGGGCCGGGATACGCAGTATTTT
TRBV28	TRBJ1-2	NA	TRBD1	CASSPLGQTYGYTF	TGTGCCAGCAGCCCTTTGGGACAGACGTACGGCTACACCTTC
TRBV6-1	TRBJ2-2	NA	TRBD1	CASTTGGGTGELFF	TGTGCCAGCACTACAGGGGGCGGCACCGGGGAGCTGTTTTTT
TRBV6-5	TRBJ1-1	NA	NA	CASRLGLNTEAFF	TGTGCCAGCAGGCTCGGATTGAACACTGAAGCTTTCTTT
TRBV5-6	TRBJ2-6	NA	NA	CASSLLQGQGANVLTF	TGTGCCAGCAGCTTGCTGCAGGGGCAGGGGGCCAACGTCCTGACTTTC
TRBV5-1	TRBJ2-7	NA	TRBD2	CASSLMREGPRGQYF	TGCGCCAGCAGCTTGATGCGGGAGGGCCCTCGTGGGCAGTACTTC
TRBV18	TRBJ1-2	NA	TRBD1	CASSWTRDSYGYTF	TGTGCCAGCTCATGGACCCGGGACAGCTATGGCTACACCTTC
TRBV7-6	TRBJ1-1	NA	TRBD1	CASSPGQGVKNTEAFF	TGTGCCAGCAGCCCGGGACAGGGGGTGAAGAACACTGAAGCTTTCTTT
TRBV19	TRBJ1-4	NA	NA	CASSLIRTAATNEKLFF	TGTGCCAGTAGTCTGATCCGGACAGCTGCAACTAATGAAAAACTGTTTTTT
TRBV5-1	TRBJ1-2	NA	NA	CASSLEAGTRGYTF	TGCGCCAGCAGCTTGGAGGCAGGGACGCGGGGCTACACCTTC
TRBV19	TRBJ2-2	once	TRBD1	CASRRGQGTGELFF	TGTGCCAGTAGAAGGGGGCAGGGGACCGGGGAGCTGTTTTTT
TRBV10-1	TRBJ2-7	NA	NA	CASSESGVAYEQYF	TGCGCCAGCAGTGAGTCAGGGGTAGCCTACGAGCAGTACTTC
TRBV30	TRBJ2-1	NA	NA	CARQGGPYNEQFF	TGTGCCAGGCAGGGGGGCCCCTACAATGAGCAGTTCTTC
TRBV2	TRBJ1-2	NA	NA	CASSLGSPYGYTF	TGTGCCAGCAGCTTGGGCAGCCCGTATGGCTACACCTTC
TRBV28	TRBJ1-6	NA	NA	CASSTRRDLGPNSPLHF	TGTGCCAGCAGCACTCGCCGGGACCTGGGCCCTAATTCACCCCTCCACTTT
TRBV18	TRBJ2-7	NA	TRBD1	CASSLQDREQYF	TGTGCCAGCTCACTTCAGGACAGGGAGCAGTACTTC
TRBV19	TRBJ2-3	NA	TRBD2	CASSDYSGGGGIGAADTQYF	TGTGCCAGTAGCGACTATAGCGGGGGCGGCGGAATCGGTGCCGCAGATACGCAGTATTTT
TRBV6-5	TRBJ1-5	NA	NA	CASSYSGPRSNQPQHF	TGTGCCAGCAGTTACTCTGGACCGCGGAGCAATCAGCCCCAGCATTTT
TRBV6-5	TRBJ2-3	NA	NA	CATESDGTQYF	TGTGCCACCGAGTCTGATGGTACGCAGTATTTT
TRBV6-5	TRBJ1-2	NA	NA	CASKEGSNGYTF	TGTGCCAGCAAGGAGGGCTCGAATGGCTACACCTTC
TRBV5-1	TRBJ2-3	NA	NA	CASSSGGSGTDTQYF	TGCGCCAGCAGCTCCGGGGGTTCTGGCACAGATACGCAGTATTTT
TRBV7-3	TRBJ1-1	NA	NA	CASSLETNTEAFF	TGTGCCAGCAGCTTAGAGACGAACACTGAAGCTTTCTTT
TRBV6-1	TRBJ2-3	NA	TRBD1	CASSVRDRGSDTQYF	TGTGCCAGCAGTGTCCGGGACAGGGGATCAGATACGCAGTATTTT
TRBV25-1	TRBJ1-2	NA	NA	CASSAMGLGNYGYTF	TGTGCCAGCAGTGCAATGGGGTTAGGTAACTATGGCTACACCTTC
TRBV6-5	TRBJ2-1	NA	TRBD2	CATGLAAGNEQFF	TGTGCCACGGGACTAGCGGCGGGGAATGAGCAGTTCTTC
TRBV6-1	TRBJ1-2	NA	TRBD1	CASSQGVDRGLGYTF	TGTGCCAGCAGTCAGGGAGTGGACAGGGGTCTCGGCTACACCTTC
TRBV28	TRBJ2-2	NA	NA	CASSSGGQGGELFF	TGTGCCAGCAGTTCCGGGGGTCAGGGCGGGGAGCTGTTTTTT
TRBV5-4	TRBJ2-5	NA	NA	CASSLDRVEEYF	TGTGCCAGCAGCTTGGACAGGGTGGAGGAGTACTTC
TRBV6-1	TRBJ2-7	NA	TRBD2	CASSDVVPWGGLYEQYF	TGTGCCAGCAGTGATGTGGTACCGTGGGGGGGTCTTTACGAGCAGTACTTC
TRBV6-1	TRBJ1-1	NA	NA	CASTDRGGGHFMNTEAFF	TGTGCCAGCACTGACCGAGGGGGGGGACACTTCATGAACACTGAAGCTTTCTTT
TRBV10-3	TRBJ1-5	few	TRBD1	CATRTGVNQPQHF	TGTGCCACTCGGACAGGGGTCAATCAGCCCCAGCATTTT
TRBV6-5	TRBJ1-5	NA	TRBD1	CASSLTGGGNQPQHF	TGTGCCAGCAGTTTAACAGGGGGGGGCAATCAGCCCCAGCATTTT
TRBV6-1	TRBJ2-1	NA	TRBD1	CASSPRTGWTDEQFF	TGTGCCAGCAGTCCGCGGACAGGGTGGACCGATGAGCAGTTCTTC
TRBV18	TRBJ2-5	once	NA	CASSPPYGSAETQYF	TGTGCCAGCTCACCACCGTACGGGTCTGCGGAGACCCAGTACTTC
TRBV7-2	TRBJ2-7	NA	TRBD2	CASSLVRGVYEQYF	TGTGCCAGCAGCTTAGTACGGGGGGTCTACGAGCAGTACTTC
TRBV5-1	TRBJ1-2	NA	NA	CASSPMAGDYGYTF	TGCGCCAGCAGCCCAATGGCGGGTGACTATGGCTACACCTTC
TRBV11-2	TRBJ2-3	NA	NA	CASSLQKITDTQYF	TGTGCCAGCAGCCTGCAGAAAATCACAGATACGCAGTATTTT
TRBV15	TRBJ2-1	NA	TRBD1	CATSRTGTGSRNEQFF	TGTGCCACCAGCAGAACCGGGACAGGGTCGCGAAATGAGCAGTTCTTC
TRBV28	TRBJ1-4	NA	NA	CASSLTPGAGGEKLFF	TGTGCCAGCAGTTTAACTCCCGGGGCAGGCGGTGAAAAACTGTTTTTT
TRBV7-3	TRBJ2-7	NA	TRBD1	CASSLEQGAYEQYF	TGTGCCAGCAGCTTAGAGCAGGGGGCCTACGAGCAGTACTTC
TRBV21-1	TRBJ2-1	NA	NA	CASPNGGGPYNEQFF	TGTGCCAGCCCCAACGGGGGGGGGCCCTACAATGAGCAGTTCTTC
TRBV11-3	TRBJ2-5	NA	TRBD2	CASRVKAGGRQETQYF	TGTGCCAGCAGGGTTAAAGCGGGAGGAAGGCAAGAGACCCAGTACTTC
TRBV6-1	TRBJ2-7	NA	NA	CASSGQGAPSYEQYF	TGTGCCAGCAGTGGGCAGGGAGCCCCCTCCTACGAGCAGTACTTC
TRBV5-4	TRBJ1-3	NA	TRBD1	CAAGTDQNTIYF	TGTGCCGCGGGGACAGACCAAAACACCATATATTTT
TRBV19	TRBJ1-4	NA	TRBD1	CASSRDSREKLFF	TGTGCCAGTAGCCGGGACAGTCGAGAAAAACTGTTTTTT
TRBV7-9	TRBJ1-4	NA	NA	CASSFRGGEDEKLFF	TGTGCCAGCAGCTTCAGGGGCGGGGAAGATGAAAAACTGTTTTTT
TRBV4-3	TRBJ2-3	NA	NA	CASSQAWRNTDTQYF	TGCGCCAGCAGCCAAGCATGGCGGAACACAGATACGCAGTATTTT
TRBV7-2	TRBJ2-5	NA	NA	CASSLVTGQETQYF	TGTGCCAGCAGCCTCGTAACAGGACAAGAGACCCAGTACTTC
TRBV7-9	TRBJ2-2	once	NA	CASSFVTTGELFF	TGTGCCAGCAGCTTTGTGACGACCGGGGAGCTGTTTTTT
TRBV7-3	TRBJ1-1	NA	NA	CASSLSQNTEAFF	TGTGCCAGCAGCTTATCACAGAACACTGAAGCTTTCTTT